This T cell receptor (beta chain) was sequenced for a study of CD8+CD57+ T cells in acquired aplastic anemia. Study-level information: The mean DNA yield obtained from sorted CD4+ and CD8+ cells came to 3 to 3.5 ug. Points from the study as a whole: Common to patients and controls were around 30 CD8+ CDR3 sequences. Patients and controls were not found to differ significantly in CD8+ Simpson's diversity.

The V end was cut by 1 base, the J end by 3 bases, with 4 bases between. Germline loops: CDR1 SEHNR, CDR2 FQNEAQ (reference sequence). The CDR3 sequence is 13 residues long. TCR beta VDJ and CDR3 profiles were obtained from a genomic DNA template. Each CDR3 protein is one row after TCRdb ran MiXCR on the reads. This sample has 250,000 to 350,000 distinct CDR3 sequences, with approximately 55% found just once. This clonotype was seen at least ten times. Its antigen is as yet unknown. The gene calls are TRBV7-9 and TRBJ2-1, with D hard to call. This sequence was found in a human donor with severe aplastic anemia or a healthy control (not recorded which). The sequenced sample consisted of sorted CD4+, CD8+, or CD8+CD57+ T cells (not recorded which) from PBMCs. The CDR3 bases are TGTGCCAGCAGCTTAGACAGCTACAATGAGCAGTTCTTC. The encoded protein is CASSLDSYNEQFF. The entire variable domain, with the rest obtained from reference TRBV7-9 and TRBJ2-1, is as follows: DTGVSQNPRHKITKRGQNVTFRCDPISEHNRLYWYRQTLGQGPEFLTYFQNEAQLEKSRLLSDRFSAERPKGSFSTLEIQRTEQGDSAMYLCASSLDSYNEQFFGPGTRLTVL.